This T cell receptor (beta chain) comes out of a study of T cells after yellow fever vaccination. TCRdb called the 5' RACE reads again in MiXCR, with one record for every CDR3 protein. The sample includes over 100,000 distinct CDR3 sequences, roughly 8.9% seen only once; the top ten take over 25%. Germline V gives CDR1 GTSNPN, CDR2 SVGIG (reference sequence). This CDR3 comprises 13 residues. The junction had 5 bases not matched to a gene; V was cut back by 5 bases and J by 8 bases. The V call is TRBV30, the J call TRBJ2-1; 11 nucleotides match TRBD1. This sample comprised CD8+ T cells sorted from PBMCs, obtained 45 days after the yellow fever booster vaccination. The TCR was taken from a young man who received the YFV17D yellow fever vaccine. CDR3 amino acids: CAWWTGGPDEQFF. CDR3 DNA sequence: TGTGCCTGGTGGACAGGGGGCCCAGATGAGCAGTTCTTC. Full variable domain (outside the CDR3, taken from reference TRBV30 and TRBJ2-1): SQTIHQWPATLVQPVGSPLSLECTVEGTSNPNLYWYRQAAGRGLQLLFYSVGIGQISSEVPQNLSASRPQDRQFILSSKKLLLSDSGFYLCAWWTGGPDEQFFGPGTRLTVL.